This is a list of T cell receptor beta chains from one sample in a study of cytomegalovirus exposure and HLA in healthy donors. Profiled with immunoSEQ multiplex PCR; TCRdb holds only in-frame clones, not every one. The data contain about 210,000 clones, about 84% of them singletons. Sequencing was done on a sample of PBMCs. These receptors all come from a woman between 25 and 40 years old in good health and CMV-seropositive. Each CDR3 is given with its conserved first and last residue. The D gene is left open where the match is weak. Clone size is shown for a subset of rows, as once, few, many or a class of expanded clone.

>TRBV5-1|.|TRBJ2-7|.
TGCGCCAGCAGCTATACAGCTTACAGCTACGAGCAGTACTTC
CASSYTAYSYEQYF
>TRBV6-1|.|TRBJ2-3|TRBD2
TGTGCCAGCAGTGCCTTAGCGGGAGGAATCACAGATACGCAGTATTTT
CASSALAGGITDTQYF
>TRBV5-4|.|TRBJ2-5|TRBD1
TGTGCCAGCAGCGCCGCGGGGACAGGGAGGGAGACCCAGTACTTC
CASSAAGTGRETQYF
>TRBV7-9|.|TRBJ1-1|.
TGTGCCAGCAGCTTTATGGGGCGGAACACTGAAGCTTTCTTT
CASSFMGRNTEAFF
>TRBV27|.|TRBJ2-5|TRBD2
TGTGCCAGCGGCGGGAGCGGGGCGACCCAGTACTTC
CASGGSGATQYF
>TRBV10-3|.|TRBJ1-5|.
TGTGCCATCAGTGAGAGGACAAACAACCAGCCCCAGCATTTT
CAISERTNNQPQHF
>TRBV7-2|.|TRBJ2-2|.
TGTGCCAGCAGCCTAATGGGAGTTACCGGGGAGCTGTTTTTT
CASSLMGVTGELFF
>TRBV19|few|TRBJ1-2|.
TGTGCCAGTAGTCCGAGGGAGGGGTCCCCCTCCTCTAACGGCTACACCTTC
CASSPREGSPSSNGYTF
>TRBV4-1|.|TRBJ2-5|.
TGCGCCAATAGGAGGCGGGTCCAAGAGACCCAGTACTTC
CANRRRVQETQYF
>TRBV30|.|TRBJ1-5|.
TGTGCCTGGAGTGAGGGGAGGGGCCAGCCCCAGCATTTT
CAWSEGRGQPQHF
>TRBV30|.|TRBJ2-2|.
TGTGCCTCCCCCCGGACAGTAAACACCGGGGAGCTGTTTTTT
CASPRTVNTGELFF
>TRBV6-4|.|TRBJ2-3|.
TGTGCCAGCAGTGAGACCGGAGACACAGATACGCAGTATTTT
CASSETGDTDTQYF
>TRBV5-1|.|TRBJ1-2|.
TGCGCCAGCAGCTTGGACCTCAGAAGTACCTATGGCTACACCTTC
CASSLDLRSTYGYTF
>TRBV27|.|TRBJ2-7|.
TGTGCCAGCAGTTTACAGGCAGGAGGGACGTTCCCCCCCCAGTACTTC
CASSLQAGGTFPPQYF
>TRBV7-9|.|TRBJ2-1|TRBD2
TGTGCCAGCAGCATCGCCGGGACTAGCACCAATGAGCAGTTCTTC
CASSIAGTSTNEQFF
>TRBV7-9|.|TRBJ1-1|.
TGTGCCAGCAGCTTAGCAAGGGGGATGAACACTGAAGCTTTCTTT
CASSLARGMNTEAFF
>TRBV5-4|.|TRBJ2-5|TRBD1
TGTGCCAGCAGCCCGGGACAGGAAGAGACCCAGTACTTC
CASSPGQEETQYF
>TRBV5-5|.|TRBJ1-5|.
TGTGCCAGCAGCTCGTCTCCGAGGTCCCTAGGCAATCAGCCCCAGCATTTT
CASSSSPRSLGNQPQHF
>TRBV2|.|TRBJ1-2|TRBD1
TGTGCCAGCACGGGACAGGGGGCTCCTTATGGCTACACCTTC
CASTGQGAPYGYTF
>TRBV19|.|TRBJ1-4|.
TGTGCCAGTAGCCCCCGGGACTTGCCTAATGAAAAACTGTTTTTT
CASSPRDLPNEKLFF
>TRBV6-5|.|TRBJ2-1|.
TGTGCCAGCAGTTACTCTATAGCAGGGTCCACTGAGCAGTTCTTC
CASSYSIAGSTEQFF
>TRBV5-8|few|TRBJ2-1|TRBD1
TGTGCCAGCAGCCCTGACAGGGATTACTACAATGAGCAGTTCTTC
CASSPDRDYYNEQFF
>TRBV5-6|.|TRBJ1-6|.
TGTGCCAGCAGCCCGAGCTCCTATAATTCACCCCTCCACTTT
CASSPSSYNSPLHF
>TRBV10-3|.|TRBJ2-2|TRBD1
TGTGCCATCAGGTCCGGGACAGGGGAACGAGAAGGGGAGCTGTTTTTT
CAIRSGTGEREGELFF
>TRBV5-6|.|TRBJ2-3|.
TGTGCCAGCAGCTTGGCCCATCGGACAGATACGCAGTATTTT
CASSLAHRTDTQYF
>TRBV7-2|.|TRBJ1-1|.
TGTGCCAGCTCTTGGGGGCTAAACACTGAAGCTTTCTTT
CASSWGLNTEAFF
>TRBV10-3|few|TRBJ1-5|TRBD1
TGTGCCATCAGTGAGTCGACGGTCGGGACAGGCGAGTATAGCAATCAGCCCCAGCATTTT
CAISESTVGTGEYSNQPQHF
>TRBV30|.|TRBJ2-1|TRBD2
TGTGCCTGGAGAAACCGGCGGGGGGCAAGGAATGAGCAGTTCTTC
CAWRNRRGARNEQFF
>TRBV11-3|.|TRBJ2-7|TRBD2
TGTGCCAGCAGCTTAGTTAGCGGGAGCATCCACGAGCAGTACTTC
CASSLVSGSIHEQYF
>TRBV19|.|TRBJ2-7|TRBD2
TGTGCCAGTAGTATAGATACGGGAGGGCCCACCGAGCAGTACTTC
CASSIDTGGPTEQYF
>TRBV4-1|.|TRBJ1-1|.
TGCGCCAGCAGCCAAGTTTGGGCTGGCCCCCTGGAGGACACTGAAGCTTTCTTT
CASSQVWAGPLEDTEAFF
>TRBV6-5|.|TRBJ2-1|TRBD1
TGTGCCAGCAGTCCGGACAGGGGTCCCTACAATGAGCAGTTCTTC
CASSPDRGPYNEQFF
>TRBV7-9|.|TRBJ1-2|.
TGTGCCAGCAGCTTGGTGGGGACACGATATGGCTACACCTTC
CASSLVGTRYGYTF
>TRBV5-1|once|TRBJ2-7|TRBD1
TGCGCCAGCAGCGCGACAGGGGCGGGGTACGAGCAGTACTTC
CASSATGAGYEQYF
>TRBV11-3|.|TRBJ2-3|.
TGTGCCAGCAGCTTAGATAAGGGGCTTCTCTCTATGGTTACGCAATATTTT
CASSLDKGLLSMVTQYF
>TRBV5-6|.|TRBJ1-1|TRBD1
TGTGCCAGCAGCCATAACAGGGGCGACACTGAAGCTTTCTTT
CASSHNRGDTEAFF
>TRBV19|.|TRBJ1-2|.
TGTGCCAGTAGTATACCAGGGGTCCATGGCTACACCTTC
CASSIPGVHGYTF
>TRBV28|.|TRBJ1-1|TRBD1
TGTGCCAGCATTAGCAGGGGGGACACTGAAGCTTTCTTT
CASISRGDTEAFF
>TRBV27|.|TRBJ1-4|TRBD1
TGTGCCAGCAGTTCACCGGGACAGGGGAGATCTAATGAAAAACTGTTTTTT
CASSSPGQGRSNEKLFF
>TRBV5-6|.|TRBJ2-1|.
TGTGCCAGCAGCTTCAGGGGTCTAGGGAATGAGCAGTTCTTC
CASSFRGLGNEQFF
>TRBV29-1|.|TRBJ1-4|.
TGCAGCGTCCCAGGGACTGCAACTAATGAAAAACTGTTTTTT
CSVPGTATNEKLFF